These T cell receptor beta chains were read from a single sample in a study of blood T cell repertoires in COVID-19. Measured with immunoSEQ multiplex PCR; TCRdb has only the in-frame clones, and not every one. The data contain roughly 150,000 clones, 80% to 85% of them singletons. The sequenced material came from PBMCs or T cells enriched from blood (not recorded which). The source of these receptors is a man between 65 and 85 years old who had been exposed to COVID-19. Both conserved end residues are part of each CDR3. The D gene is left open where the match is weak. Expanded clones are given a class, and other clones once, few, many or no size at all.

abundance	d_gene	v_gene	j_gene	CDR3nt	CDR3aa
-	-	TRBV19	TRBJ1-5	TGTGCCAGTAGGGAGGGTAATCAGCCCCAGCATTTT	CASREGNQPQHF
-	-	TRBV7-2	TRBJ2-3	TGTGCCAGCGCACCGGGACTTAACACAGATACGCAGTATTTT	CASAPGLNTDTQYF
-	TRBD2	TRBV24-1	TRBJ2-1	TGTGCCACTAGCGGGATGCCCTACAATGAGCAGTTCTTC	CATSGMPYNEQFF
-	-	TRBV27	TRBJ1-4	TGTGCCAGCAGTTTGGCAGGACTTAATGAAAAACTGTTTTTT	CASSLAGLNEKLFF
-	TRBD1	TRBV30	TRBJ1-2	TGTGCCTGGAGTAAGCCGGGACAGGGGTCCTCTTCGATTGGCTACACCTTC	CAWSKPGQGSSSIGYTF
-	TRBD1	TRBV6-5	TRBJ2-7	TGTGCCAGCAGTTACGGGACAGGGACCTACGAGCAGTACTTC	CASSYGTGTYEQYF
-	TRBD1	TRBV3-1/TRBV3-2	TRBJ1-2	TGTGCCAGCAGCCAAGTTTGGGCAGGGGGAGAAGACTATGGCTACACCTTC	CASSQVWAGGEDYGYTF
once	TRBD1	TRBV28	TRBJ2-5	TGTGCCAGCAGTTTCGGACAGGGGGTAAAGACCCAGTACTTC	CASSFGQGVKTQYF
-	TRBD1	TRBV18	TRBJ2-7	TGTGCCAGCTCCCGCGGACAGGGGGGAAACTACGAGCAGTACTTC	CASSRGQGGNYEQYF
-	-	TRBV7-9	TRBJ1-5	TGTGCCAGCAGTAAACAGGGTTGGCAGCCCCAGCATTTT	CASSKQGWQPQHF
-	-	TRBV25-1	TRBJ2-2	TGTGCCAGCGGAGCTTCGCAAACGCTTATAACGAACACCGGGGAGCTGTTTTTT	CASGASQTLITNTGELFF
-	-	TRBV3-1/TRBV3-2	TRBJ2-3	TGTGCCAGCAGCCAACCTCCGTATTTAGCGTTTACTAGCACAGATACGCAGTATTTT	CASSQPPYLAFTSTDTQYF
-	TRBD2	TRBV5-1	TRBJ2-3	TGCGCCAGCAGCTTCACGGGGGAGGGGAGCACAGATACGCAGTATTTT	CASSFTGEGSTDTQYF
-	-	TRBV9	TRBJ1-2	TGTGCCAGCAGCGTAGAAACAGGGAACTATGGCTACACCTTC	CASSVETGNYGYTF
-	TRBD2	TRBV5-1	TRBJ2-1	TGCGCCAGCGCGGGGGGACTAGCGGGGTCGAGCTCCTACAATGAGCAGTTCTTC	CASAGGLAGSSSYNEQFF
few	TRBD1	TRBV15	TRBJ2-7	TGTGCCACCAGCAGTCGATCCGGGACAGGGAAATACGAGCAGTACTTC	CATSSRSGTGKYEQYF
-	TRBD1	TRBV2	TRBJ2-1	TGTGCCAGCAGAACAGGGGTGGGGAATGAGCAGTTCTTC	CASRTGVGNEQFF
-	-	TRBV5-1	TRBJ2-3	TGCGCCAGCAGCCAGCAAACTGGGAGAAAAGGCACAGATACGCAGTATTTT	CASSQQTGRKGTDTQYF
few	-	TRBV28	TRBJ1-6	TGTGCCAGCAGTTTATTAGTTTTCTCCTATAATTCACCCCTCCACTTT	CASSLLVFSYNSPLHF
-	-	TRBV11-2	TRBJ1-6	TGTGCCAGCAGCTTAGGACTTACAGGGTCACCCCTCCACTTT	CASSLGLTGSPLHF
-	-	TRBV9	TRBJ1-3	TGTGCCAGCAGTACAGGGCTCTCCTCTGGAAACACCATATATTTT	CASSTGLSSGNTIYF
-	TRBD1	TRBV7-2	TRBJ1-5	TGTGCCAGCAGCTTAGGACAGGGTAGCAATCAGCCCCAGCATTTT	CASSLGQGSNQPQHF
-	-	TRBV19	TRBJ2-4	TGTGCCAGTAGTATTCAGGGGCAGAGAGCTGACATTCAGTACTTC	CASSIQGQRADIQYF
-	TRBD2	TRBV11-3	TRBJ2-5	TGTGCCAGCAGCTTAGGGACTAGCGGGGGGGACCTTCAAGAGACCCAGTACTTC	CASSLGTSGGDLQETQYF
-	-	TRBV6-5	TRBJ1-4	TGTGCCAGCATGATCGGAGGAGCAAATGAAAAACTGTTTTTT	CASMIGGANEKLFF
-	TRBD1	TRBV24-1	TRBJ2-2	TGTGCCACCAGTGATTTGGGACAGGCGAACACCGGGGAGCTGTTTTTT	CATSDLGQANTGELFF
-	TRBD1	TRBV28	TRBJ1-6	TGTGCCAGCTCAGGGGGTAATTCACCCCTCCACTTT	CASSGGNSPLHF
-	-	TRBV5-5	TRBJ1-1	TGTGCCAGCAGCCCGCGGCACAGGGAAAGGGCTTTCTTT	CASSPRHRERAFF
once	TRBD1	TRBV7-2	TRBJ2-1	TGTGCCAGCAGCCTTAGGGCCGGGACAGGGTCCGCCGGGGGTGAGCAGTTCTTC	CASSLRAGTGSAGGEQFF
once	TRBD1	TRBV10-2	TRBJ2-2	TGCGCCAGCAAGGGGACAGGGTTAACCGGGGAGCTGTTTTTT	CASKGTGLTGELFF
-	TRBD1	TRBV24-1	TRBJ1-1	TGTGCCACCAGTTCCACAGGGGGAAAGGCTGAAGCTTTCTTT	CATSSTGGKAEAFF
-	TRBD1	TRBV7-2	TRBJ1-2	TGTGCCAGCAGCTTACTCATCCCGGGACAGGGGAGGGGTGGCTACACCTTC	CASSLLIPGQGRGGYTF
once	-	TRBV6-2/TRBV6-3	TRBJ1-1	TGTGCCAGCAGTTACCGGGGACAAGGGTCGAACACTGAAGCTTTCTTT	CASSYRGQGSNTEAFF
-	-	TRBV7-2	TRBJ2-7	TGTGCCAGCAGTGCTAGCGAGTCCTACGAGCAGTACTTC	CASSASESYEQYF
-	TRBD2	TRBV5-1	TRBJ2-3	TGCGCCAGCAGCTTGGGGGGGACTAGCGGGCCCCAGGGAGATACGCAGTATTTT	CASSLGGTSGPQGDTQYF
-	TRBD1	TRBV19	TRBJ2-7	TGTGCCAGTAAACCGGGACAGAGGTACGAGCAGTACTTC	CASKPGQRYEQYF
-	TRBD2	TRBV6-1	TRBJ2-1	TGTGCCAGCAGTGAAGCGGGGAGGGCTAATAAGTGGGGCAATGAGCAGTTCTTC	CASSEAGRANKWGNEQFF
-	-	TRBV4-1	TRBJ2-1	TGCGCCAGCAGCCTGACCTACAGCTCCTACAATGAGCAGTTCTTC	CASSLTYSSYNEQFF
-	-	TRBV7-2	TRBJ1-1	TGTGCCAGCAGCTTCGTGAACACTGAAGCTTTCTTT	CASSFVNTEAFF
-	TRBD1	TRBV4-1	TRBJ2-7	TGCGCCAGCAGCCAAGGACAGGGGGCGGGATACGAGCAGTACTTC	CASSQGQGAGYEQYF
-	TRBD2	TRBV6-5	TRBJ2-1	TGTGCCAGCAGTCAAAGGACTAGCGGCAACAATGAGCAGTTCTTC	CASSQRTSGNNEQFF
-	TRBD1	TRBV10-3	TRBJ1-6	TGTGCCATCAGTGAGGGACAGGGGGACTATAATTCACCCCTCCACTTT	CAISEGQGDYNSPLHF
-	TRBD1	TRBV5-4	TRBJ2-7	TGTGCCAGCAGCTTAAGACAGGGGGGCACCTACGAGCAGTACTTC	CASSLRQGGTYEQYF
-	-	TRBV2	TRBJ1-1	TGTGCCAGCAGGGAGGGAAACACTGAAGCTTTCTTT	CASREGNTEAFF
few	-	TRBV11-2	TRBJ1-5	TGTGCCAGCAGCTTCGAAGCTAATCAGCCCCAGCATTTT	CASSFEANQPQHF
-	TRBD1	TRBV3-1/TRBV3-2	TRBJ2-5	TGTGCCAGCAGCACCCGGACAGGGGGTAAATCCGAGACCCAGTACTTC	CASSTRTGGKSETQYF
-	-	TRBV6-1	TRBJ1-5	TGTGCCAGCAGTGAAGCGCCAGTGAGCAATCAGCCCCAGCATTTT	CASSEAPVSNQPQHF
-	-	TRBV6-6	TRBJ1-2	TGTGCCAGCAGAGACGACTCCGGGAACAACTTC	CASRDDSGNNF
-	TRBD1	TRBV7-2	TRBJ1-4	TGTGCCAGCAGCCTAGGGACAGATGAAAAACTGTTTTTT	CASSLGTDEKLFF
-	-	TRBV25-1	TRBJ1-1	TGTGCCAGTATGGACAGTTTGAACACTGAAGCTTTCTTT	CASMDSLNTEAFF
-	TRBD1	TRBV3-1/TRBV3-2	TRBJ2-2	TGTGCCAGCAGCCAGGAACAAACCGGGACAGGGGTTTTT	CASSQEQTGTGVF